This T cell receptor beta chain was sequenced in a study of metastatic and nonmetastatic thyroid tumors. Study at large: Comparison of repertoires was carried out across blood and tumor or nodule tissue from malignant and benign thyroid patients. Points from the study as a whole: As reported, TCR beta diversity in blood and tumor was significantly higher in malignant thyroid tumors than in benign nodules.

The junction had 6 bases not matched to a gene; V was cut back by 3 bases and J by 5 bases. The CDR3 runs to 15 residues. Germline loops: CDR1 DFQATT, CDR2 SNEGSKA (reference sequence). Thyroid surgery was preceded by no treatment in any patient. Authors' methods: Clinicopathological groups supplied CDR3 differences that were used to build a distant-metastasis classifier for papillary thyroid cancer. TCRdb re-clonotyped the PCR reads via MiXCR. TCRdb's processing, not the authors', yielded these V and J calls. The profile shows 8,000 to 8,500 clones, 44% of them singletons. As to this clone: Its antigen is currently unknown.

The sequencing input was tumor tissue. This receptor was obtained from a male donor with papillary thyroid cancer or a benign thyroid nodule (not recorded which). Some clones in this sample may be carry-over from other donors' samples. The V gene is TRBV20-1, the J gene TRBJ2-7, with TRBD2 identical over 14 bases. The CDR3 sequence: CSASERLAGGNEQYF. The CDR3 DNA is TGCAGTGCTAGCGAGAGACTAGCGGGAGGGAACGAGCAGTACTTC.